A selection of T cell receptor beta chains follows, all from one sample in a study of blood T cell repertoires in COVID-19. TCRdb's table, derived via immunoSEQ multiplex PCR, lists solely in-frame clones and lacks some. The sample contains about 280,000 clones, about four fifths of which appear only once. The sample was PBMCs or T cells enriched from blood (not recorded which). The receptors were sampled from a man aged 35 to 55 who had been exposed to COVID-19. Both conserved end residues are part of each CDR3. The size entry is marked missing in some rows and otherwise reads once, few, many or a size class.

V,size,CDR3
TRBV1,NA,CTSSQVFLVLGQGNEQFF
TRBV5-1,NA,CASREGPEQFF
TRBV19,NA,CASSTRGYTGELFF
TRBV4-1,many,CASSQVSSGSYNEQFF
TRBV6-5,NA,CASRWELDTGELFF
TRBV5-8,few,CASSPAGGVPNEKLFF
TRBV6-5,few,CATGGGYSNQPQHF
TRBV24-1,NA,CATSDLQQGRTGELFF
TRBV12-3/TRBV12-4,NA,CATKGRVNEKLFF
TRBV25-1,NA,CASRGSQPLHF
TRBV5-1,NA,CASSSLPQETQYF
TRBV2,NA,CASSPTVNTEAFF
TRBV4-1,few,CASSTRGSGELFF
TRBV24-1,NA,CATSGSSYNEQFF
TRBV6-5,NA,CASYSAPRSNSPLHF
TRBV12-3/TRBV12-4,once,CASSFRQIFGYTF
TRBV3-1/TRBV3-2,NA,CASSPNPGQGAYEKLFF
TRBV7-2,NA,CASSLAGVRTDTQYF
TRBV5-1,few,CASSFSQLINPDRPGTGTEAFF
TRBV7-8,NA,CASSPLDRVLAFF
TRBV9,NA,CASSVEGLLGQPQHF
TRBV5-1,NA,CASSREVMNTEAFF
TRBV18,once,CASSLLKGVDTQYF
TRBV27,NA,CASRNTGGYGYTF
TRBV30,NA,CAWSLPAGLEPQHF
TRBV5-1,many,CASSLNTGELFF
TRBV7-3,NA,CASSSLGVAPIDTQYF
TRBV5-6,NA,CASSPEGGEAFF
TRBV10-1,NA,CASSWTGGTEAFF
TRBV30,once,CAWSGSYEQYF
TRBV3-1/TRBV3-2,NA,CASSQASGGTEAFF
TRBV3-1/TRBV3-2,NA,CASTLRGGGTDTQYF
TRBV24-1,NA,CATSEFPGTSGSTDTQYF
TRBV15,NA,CATSMGAWQPQHF
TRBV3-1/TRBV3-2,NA,CASSPRGDTQYF
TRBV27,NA,CASSSSPTGELFF
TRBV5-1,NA,CASSLGTSGRANEQYF
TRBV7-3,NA,CASSLAGGPPGELFF
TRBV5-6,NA,CASSGIREKYLNYGYTF
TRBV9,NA,CASSPPDRVRRTEAFF
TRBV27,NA,CASQGPANTGELFF
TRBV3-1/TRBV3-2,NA,CASSPGDRPGYGYTF
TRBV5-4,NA,CASSSSSGLGFNEQFF
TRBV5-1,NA,CASSVQVTGANVLTF
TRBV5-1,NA,CASSETVNYGYTF
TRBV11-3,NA,CASRARTGAFFYEQYF
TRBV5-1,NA,CASSLALVAGGIDTQYF
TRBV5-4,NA,CASSLPSNQGLSGYTF
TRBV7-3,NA,CASSSFSATTDTQYF
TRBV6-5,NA,CASRDGTGASYEQYF
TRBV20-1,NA,CSASPDRDYGYTF
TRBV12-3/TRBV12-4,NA,CASSLGGREETFF
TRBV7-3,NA,CASSPRQGFAFF
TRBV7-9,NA,CASVVNAIQETQYF
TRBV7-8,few,CASSTTGGSPRGGYTF